One sample yielded the 31 T cell receptor beta chains listed below, sequenced in a study of blood T cell repertoires in COVID-19. This table comes from immunoSEQ multiplex PCR, and its TCRdb copy is limited to in-frame clones, with some not included. This sample carries fewer than 400,000 clones, about nine tenths of them seen once, and the ten largest clones take approximately 1.8%. The specimen sequenced was peripheral blood. All receptors derive from a woman under 40 with COVID-19, enrolled during active disease.

Only one count was recorded for this clone. The CDR3 loop is CASSPGGDTQYF. The CDR3 DNA is TGTGCCAGCAGCCCAGGAGGGGATACGCAGTATTTT. The chain has TRBV6-2 or TRBV6-3 and TRBJ2-3; TRBD2 might be the D (6 bases). Trimming shortened V by 6 bases and J by 6 bases, and 10 bases separated the two germline ends. From germline, CDR1 is MNHEY and CDR2 SVGEGT. The CDR3 totals 12 residues.

The chain joins TRBV5-1 to TRBJ1-4, with 9 positions matching TRBD1. The V and J ends lost 3 bases and 5 bases, in that order; junction bases with no gene match: 14. The CDR3 extends over 18 amino acids. Germline V gene lookup returns CDR1 SGHRS and CDR2 YFSETQ. The DNA of the CDR3 is TGCGCCAGCAGCTCCCTTCCGTCCCGGGACAGGGCCAATGAAAAACTGTTTTTT. Encoded protein: CASSSLPSRDRANEKLFF.

As to this clone: One end of the junction fails to match germline, which may point to a read error. The chain joins TRBV6-6 to TRBJ1-2, with 9 bases lining up with TRBD1. CDR1 and CDR2 from the germline V gene are MNHNY and SVGAGI (reference sequence). This CDR3 has 14 amino acids. The CDR3 loop reads CASSYIAGQGPAAF. The CDR3 coding sequence is TGTGCCAGCAGTTACATTGCGGGACAGGGACCCGCCGCCTTC.

This clone was counted once. V and J are TRBV6-2 or TRBV6-3 and TRBJ2-5; 7 nucleotides match TRBD2. J was trimmed by 5 bases and V by 0 bases; bases with no gene match: 6. In germline, CDR1 is MNHEY, CDR2 SVGEGT. CDR3 length equals 15 residues. CDR3: CASSYSWGGLETQYF. The CDR3 DNA sequence: TGTGCCAGCAGTTACTCCTGGGGGGGGTTGGAGACCCAGTACTTC.

The V call is TRBV19, the J call TRBJ1-2, with D hard to call. Germline values: CDR1 LNHDA, CDR2 SQIVND (reference sequence). The CDR3 extends over 17 amino acids. Trimming pared 6 bases from V and 1 base from J, leaving 21 bases between. Here the CDR3 DNA reads TGTGCCAGTAGGCCTTTGCCGGGTACCGAATTTAACTATGGCTACACCTTC. It codes for CASRPLPGTEFNYGYTF.

V and J are TRBV6-2 or TRBV6-3 and TRBJ1-5; D is undetermined. Per germline, CDR1 MNHEY and CDR2 SVGEGT. V lost 4 bases to trimming and J lost 5 bases, with 9 bases between them. This CDR3 spans 13 amino acids. The CDR3 is CASSWGEYQPQHF. The CDR3 DNA reads TGTGCCAGCAGTTGGGGAGAATATCAGCCCCAGCATTTT.

The chain carries TRBV12-3 or TRBV12-4 and TRBJ2-1, with no clear D. Trimming pared 3 bases from V and 6 bases from J, leaving 6 bases between. The CDR3 contains 12 residues. CDR3 sequence reads: CASSFLANEQFF. The CDR3 DNA is TGTGCCAGCAGTTTTCTGGCCAATGAGCAGTTCTTC.

This chain connects TRBV18 to TRBJ1-1; TRBD1 matches at 7 bases. The V segment lost 3 bases and the J segment 4 bases; nucleotides outside the gene matches: 8. CDR1 KGHSH and CDR2 LQKENI come from the germline V gene. The CDR3 contains 15 residues. CDR3 region: CASSPTQGFSTEAFF. Here the CDR3 DNA reads TGTGCCAGCTCACCTACACAGGGGTTTAGCACTGAAGCTTTCTTT. Full variable domain (rest looked up from reference TRBV18 and TRBJ1-1): NAGVMQNPRHLVRRRGQEARLRCSPMKGHSHVYWYRQLPEEGLKFMVYLQKENIIDESGMPKERFSAEFPKEGPSILRIQQVVRGDSAAYFCASSPTQGFSTEAFFGQGTRLTVV.

This clone was detected once. This chain uses TRBV27 with TRBJ1-5, with 7 bases lining up with TRBD1. There are 13 residues in the CDR3. J gave up 5 bases and V 3 bases, and 1 base lay outside the gene matches. Looked up from germline, CDR1 is MNHEY and CDR2 is SMNVEV (reference sequence). The CDR3 nucleotides read TGTGCCAGCAGTTTGGGACAGTATCAGCCCCAGCATTTT. It yields the protein CASSLGQYQPQHF.

V is TRBV19 and J is TRBJ1-5, with TRBD1 matching over 11 bases. CDR3 length: 14 residues. Germline-derived CDR1 and CDR2 are LNHDA and SQIVND (reference sequence). Germline trimming cut 6 bases from V and 3 bases from J; bases unmatched to any gene: 1. The CDR3 loop is CASSGQGANQPQHF. The CDR3, as DNA: TGTGCCAGTAGCGGACAGGGGGCCAATCAGCCCCAGCATTTT.

This rearrangement joins TRBV3-1 (or the pseudogene TRBV3-2) to TRBJ2-5; 8 bases fit TRBD2. The germline V gene has CDR1 LGHDT and CDR2 YNNKEL (reference sequence). V trimming: 2 bases; J trimming: 6 bases; junction bases outside the gene matches: 8. CDR3 length: 15 amino acids. For the CDR3, the DNA is TGTGCCAGCAGCCAATTCGGGACTAGTTTAAAGACCCAGTACTTC. The encoded protein is CASSQFGTSLKTQYF.

This clone was seen once. The chain is built from TRBV5-4 and TRBJ1-4; a possible D gene is TRBD1 (5 bases). The V and J ends lost 0 bases and 5 bases respectively, with 5 bases between them. Germline loops: CDR1 SGHNT, CDR2 YYREEE (reference sequence). The CDR3 extends over 13 amino acids. The CDR3 loop reads CASSLGQNEKLFF. In nucleotides, the CDR3 is TGTGCCAGCAGCTTGGGACAGAATGAAAAACTGTTTTTT.

A single count supports this clone. The chain is built from TRBV7-3 and TRBJ2-2, with TRBD1 matching 9 bases. The CDR3 length is 16 residues. Germline V lookup: CDR1 SGHTA, CDR2 FQGTGA. Trimming at V came to 4 bases and at J to 4 bases, leaving 7 bases not matched to a gene. CDR3 amino acids: CASSSPQGAGTGELFF. DNA of the CDR3: TGTGCCAGCAGCTCTCCACAGGGGGCCGGCACCGGGGAGCTGTTTTTT.

V and J are TRBV4-1 and TRBJ2-7; the D is unclear. Looked up from germline, CDR1 is MGHRA and CDR2 is YSYEKL. The CDR3 sequence is 14 residues long. The V gene lost 0 bases and the J gene lost 0 bases, with 6 bases spanning the gap. The CDR3 here is CASSQDSSSYEQYF. CDR3 in DNA: TGCGCCAGCAGCCAAGATAGTTCCTCCTACGAGCAGTACTTC.

The V call is TRBV28, the J call TRBJ1-3, with D possibly TRBD1 on 6 matching bases. The ends were cut back, 8 bases at V and 4 bases at J, with 9 bases in the middle. The V gene's germline CDR1 is MDHEN and CDR2 SYDVKM. The CDR3 is 12 amino acids. This CDR3 reads CASEGGGNTIYF. As DNA, the CDR3 is TGTGCCAGCGAGGGGGGGGGAAACACCATATATTTT.

This clone has just one count. This chain's CDR3 is CASSYSRLGSTEAFF. In DNA, the CDR3 is TGTGCCAGCAGTTACTCAAGACTGGGTAGCACTGAAGCTTTCTTT. V and J are TRBV6-5 and TRBJ1-1; D call uncertain. The CDR3 is 15 amino acids. CDR1 MNHEY and CDR2 SVGAGI come from the germline V gene. The V end was cut by 0 bases, the J end by 4 bases, with 12 bases between.

The chain links TRBV28 to TRBJ1-2; D remains ambiguous. Trimming pared 9 bases from V and 5 bases from J, leaving 10 bases between. The length of the CDR3 is 11 residues. The germline V gene has CDR1 MDHEN and CDR2 SYDVKM. The DNA for the CDR3 is TGTGCCAGTACGAGCCTGTATGGCTACACCTTC. Translation: CASTSLYGYTF.

The chain joins TRBV20-1 to TRBJ1-2; D uncertain. Trimming left V 5 bases short and J 4 bases short, with 8 bases between. Germline lookup yields CDR1 DFQATT and CDR2 SNEGSKA (reference sequence). CDR3 size: 11 residues. CDR3 bases: TGCAGTGCTGGCCCCAGCTATGGCTACACCTTC. Translated: CSAGPSYGYTF.

V usage is TRBV2 and J usage is TRBJ2-1, with D maybe TRBD1 (6 bases). Trimming took 1 base from V and 10 from J, leaving 11 bases between them. The CDR3 is made up of 13 amino acids. CDR1 and CDR2 from the germline V gene are SNHLY and FYNNEI. The CDR3 loop reads CASSEGPDREQFF. CDR3 sequence (DNA): TGTGCCAGCAGTGAAGGGCCGGACAGAGAGCAGTTCTTC. Combining the CDR3 with reference TRBV2 and TRBJ2-1 gives the whole variable domain EPEVTQTPSHQVTQMGQEVILRCVPISNHLYFYWYRQILGQKVEFLVSFYNNEISEKSEIFDDQFSVERPDGSNFTLKIRSTKLEDSAMYFCASSEGPDREQFFGPGTRLTVL.

This chain joins TRBV7-2 and TRBJ1-5; 7 bases are shared with TRBD1. After removal of 5 bases from V and 1 base from J, the junction contained 5 bases not matched to a gene. Germline CDR1 is SGHTA and CDR2 is FQGNSA. The CDR3 loop spans 15 amino acids. CDR3 region: CASSLRGPSNQPQHF. CDR3 nucleotide sequence: TGTGCCAGCAGCCTAAGGGGGCCCAGCAATCAGCCCCAGCATTTT.

This chain links TRBV25-1 with TRBJ1-6, with 8 nucleotides matching TRBD1. The V gene end was trimmed by 2 bases and the J gene end by 9 bases; junction bases not matched to a gene: 3. Germline V gene sequence: CDR1 MGHDK, CDR2 SYGVNS. The CDR3 covers 14 residues. As DNA, the CDR3 is TGTGCCAGCAGTGAACAGGGGACAGGTTCACCCCTCCACTTT. Translation: CASSEQGTGSPLHF. Full variable domain (rest looked up from reference TRBV25-1 and TRBJ1-6): EADIYQTPRYLVIGTGKKITLECSQTMGHDKMYWYQQDPGMELHLIHYSYGVNSTEKGDLSSESTVSRIRTEHFPLTLESARPSHTSQYLCASSEQGTGSPLHFGNGTRLTVT.

The rearrangement joins TRBV10-3 to TRBJ1-1, with D possibly TRBD1 on 6 matching bases. Trimming took 10 bases from V and 2 from J, leaving 14 bases between them. The CDR3 sequence is 13 residues long. Germline-derived CDR1 and CDR2 are ENHRY and SYGVKD. CDR3 DNA sequence: TGTGCCACCCTGACAGGTAACAACACTGAAGCTTTCTTT. Translated, it gives CATLTGNNTEAFF.

This clone has just a few counts. At the DNA level, this CDR3 is encoded by other sequences in the same sample as well. The rearrangement joins TRBV6-5 to TRBJ1-6, with D possibly being TRBD1 (6 bases). The ends were cut back, 5 bases at V and 6 bases at J, with 11 bases in the middle. This CDR3 region has 14 residues. Per germline, CDR1 MNHEY and CDR2 SVGAGI. CDR3 protein: CASSQQGGNSPLHF. The CDR3 region has the DNA TGTGCCAGCAGTCAACAGGGTGGTAATTCACCCCTCCACTTT.

This chain connects TRBV9 to TRBJ2-7; D is possibly TRBD2 (6 bases). The CDR3 runs 15 residues. Germline assignment: CDR1 SGDLS and CDR2 YYNGEE. V gave up 3 bases and J gave up 3 bases, with 16 bases separating them. CDR3 sequence: CASSARAGRFYEQYV. CDR3 DNA: TGTGCCAGCAGCGCAAGAGCGGGTAGATTCTACGAGCAGTACGTC.

This CDR3 reads CSAWPNTEAFF. The DNA of the CDR3 is TGCAGCGCCTGGCCCAACACTGAAGCTTTCTTT. This chain links TRBV29-1 with TRBJ1-1; D is uncertain. Between the trimmed V and J ends, which lost 7 bases and 2 bases, there was a span of 8 bases. This CDR3 has 11 residues. Germline V gives CDR1 SQVTM, CDR2 ANQGSEA. Variable domain in full (rest from reference TRBV29-1 and TRBJ1-1): SAVISQKPSRDICQRGTSLTIQCQVDSQVTMMFWYRQQPGQSLTLIATANQGSEATYESGFVIDKFPISRPNLTFSTLTVSNMSPEDSSIYLCSAWPNTEAFFGQGTRLTVV.

This chain links TRBV19 with TRBJ2-2, with 7 bases matching TRBD1. V lost 5 bases to trimming and J lost 4 bases; unmatched junction nucleotides: 7. The CDR3 contains 15 residues. Germline lookup yields CDR1 LNHDA and CDR2 SQIVND (reference sequence). DNA of the CDR3: TGTGCCAGTAGTTCACAGGGGCATGGCACCGGGGAGCTGTTTTTT. This encodes CASSSQGHGTGELFF.

The genes are TRBV6-5 and TRBJ2-7; no definite D call. The CDR3 sequence is 15 residues long. From germline, CDR1 is MNHEY and CDR2 SVGAGI. The V end was cut by 2 bases, the J end by 2 bases, with 13 bases between. CDR3 loop: CASSYEPTETYEQYF. In DNA, the CDR3 is TGTGCCAGCAGTTACGAACCCACAGAGACCTACGAGCAGTACTTC.

V is TRBV7-8 and J is TRBJ1-5, with TRBD1 matching 8 bases. Germline V lookup: CDR1 SGHVS, CDR2 FQNEAQ. This CDR3 has 13 amino acids. Unmatched junction bases numbered 3, after V lost 5 bases and J lost 6 bases. The CDR3 bases are TGTGCCAGCAGCCCGCAGGGGGCTCAGCCCCAGCATTTT. This encodes CASSPQGAQPQHF.

The V gene is TRBV28, the J gene TRBJ2-2; D not certain. V was pared by 5 bases and J by 4 bases, with 8 bases between. CDR3 length equals 13 residues. CDR1 and CDR2 (germline): MDHEN, SYDVKM. The CDR3 DNA is TGTGCCAGCAGTGAGCAACTCACCGGGGAGCTGTTTTTT. Translated: CASSEQLTGELFF.

In this sample, this clone turned up once. The chain recombines TRBV29-1 with TRBJ1-2; TRBD1 is a possible D gene (5 bases). The CDR3 is made up of 10 amino acids. CDR1 is SQVTM, CDR2 ANQGSEA, per germline. V was cut by 5 bases and J by 8 bases, with 9 bases left in between. In DNA form, the CDR3 reads TGCAGCGTTATACAGGAGGGCTACACCTTC. Translated, it gives CSVIQEGYTF.

This chain connects TRBV7-8 to TRBJ1-4; 10 bases fit TRBD1. V trimming: 5 bases; J trimming: 4 bases; junction bases outside the gene matches: 7. Per the germline V gene, CDR1 is SGHVS and CDR2 is FQNEAQ. The CDR3 is made up of 16 amino acids. The CDR3 region has the DNA TGTGCCAGCAGCCTCCGGGGGACAGGGGTTAATGAAAAACTGTTTTTT. Amino acids: CASSLRGTGVNEKLFF.